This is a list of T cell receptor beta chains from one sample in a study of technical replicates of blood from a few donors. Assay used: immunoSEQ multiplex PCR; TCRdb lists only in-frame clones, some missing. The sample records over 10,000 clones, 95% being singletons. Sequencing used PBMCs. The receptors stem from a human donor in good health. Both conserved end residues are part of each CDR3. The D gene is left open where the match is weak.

cdr3_aa: CAWAILERGNTIYF; d_call: NA; j_call: TRBJ1-3; cdr3_length: 14; v_call: TRBV30
cdr3_aa: CASSMTRANTGELFF; d_call: NA; j_call: TRBJ2-2; cdr3_length: 15; v_call: TRBV6-4
cdr3_aa: CASSLGPLANTGELFF; d_call: NA; j_call: TRBJ2-2; cdr3_length: 16; v_call: TRBV7-9
cdr3_aa: CASSQDGRGYEQYF; d_call: NA; j_call: TRBJ2-7; cdr3_length: 14; v_call: TRBV14
cdr3_aa: CASSARTSGNADTQYF; d_call: TRBD2; j_call: TRBJ2-3; cdr3_length: 16; v_call: TRBV19
cdr3_aa: CASSPSESTGKSYEQYF; d_call: NA; j_call: TRBJ2-7; cdr3_length: 17; v_call: TRBV19
cdr3_aa: CASSQVAGGEAYGYTF; d_call: TRBD1; j_call: TRBJ1-2; cdr3_length: 16; v_call: TRBV4-2
cdr3_aa: CASSPTGTGRLRAFGYTF; d_call: TRBD1; j_call: TRBJ1-2; cdr3_length: 18; v_call: TRBV7-6
cdr3_aa: CAWATGRGGGEQYF; d_call: TRBD1; j_call: TRBJ2-7; cdr3_length: 14; v_call: TRBV30
cdr3_aa: CASSADRVGTEAFF; d_call: TRBD1; j_call: TRBJ1-1; cdr3_length: 14; v_call: TRBV6-1
cdr3_aa: CAWRGLEIPNGYTF; d_call: NA; j_call: TRBJ1-2; cdr3_length: 14; v_call: TRBV30
cdr3_aa: CASSLTREATNEKLFF; d_call: NA; j_call: TRBJ1-4; cdr3_length: 16; v_call: TRBV18
cdr3_aa: CAWGLGLTYEQYF; d_call: NA; j_call: TRBJ2-7; cdr3_length: 13; v_call: TRBV30
cdr3_aa: CASRNQGGNEQYF; d_call: NA; j_call: TRBJ2-7; cdr3_length: 13; v_call: TRBV28
cdr3_aa: CASSFSGRAAEQYF; d_call: TRBD2; j_call: TRBJ2-7; cdr3_length: 14; v_call: TRBV18
cdr3_aa: CASSVTLASSGTDTQYF; d_call: NA; j_call: TRBJ2-3; cdr3_length: 17; v_call: TRBV11-3
cdr3_aa: CASRYPSGITDTQYF; d_call: TRBD2; j_call: TRBJ2-3; cdr3_length: 15; v_call: TRBV6-4
cdr3_aa: CASSYRGQNGYTF; d_call: NA; j_call: TRBJ1-2; cdr3_length: 13; v_call: TRBV6-5
cdr3_aa: CASSEFGGSEQFF; d_call: TRBD2; j_call: TRBJ2-1; cdr3_length: 13; v_call: TRBV10-2
cdr3_aa: CASSQTGTGDYGYTF; d_call: TRBD1; j_call: TRBJ1-2; cdr3_length: 15; v_call: TRBV27
cdr3_aa: CASKGTQVGTDTQYF; d_call: NA; j_call: TRBJ2-3; cdr3_length: 15; v_call: TRBV6-1
cdr3_aa: CASSLGAGAMETQYF; d_call: NA; j_call: TRBJ2-5; cdr3_length: 15; v_call: TRBV5-1
cdr3_aa: CASSLEGGEQYF; d_call: NA; j_call: TRBJ2-7; cdr3_length: 12; v_call: TRBV11-2
cdr3_aa: CASSPTSAGEQFF; d_call: TRBD2; j_call: TRBJ2-1; cdr3_length: 13; v_call: TRBV27
cdr3_aa: CASWAGLAGGETQYF; d_call: TRBD2; j_call: TRBJ2-5; cdr3_length: 15; v_call: TRBV27
cdr3_aa: CSVVLGSGNLDEQFF; d_call: TRBD2; j_call: TRBJ2-1; cdr3_length: 15; v_call: TRBV29-1
cdr3_aa: CASRQGTGGTEAFF; d_call: TRBD1; j_call: TRBJ1-1; cdr3_length: 14; v_call: TRBV9
cdr3_aa: CASSLWTGAGNTIYF; d_call: TRBD1; j_call: TRBJ1-3; cdr3_length: 15; v_call: TRBV7-2
cdr3_aa: CAWNRGGAGGGETQYF; d_call: TRBD2; j_call: TRBJ2-5; cdr3_length: 16; v_call: TRBV30
cdr3_aa: CASSSPGSGTDEQYF; d_call: TRBD2; j_call: TRBJ2-7; cdr3_length: 15; v_call: TRBV6-1
cdr3_aa: CASISPGTDTQYF; d_call: NA; j_call: TRBJ2-3; cdr3_length: 13; v_call: TRBV6-5
cdr3_aa: CASSLAGGYNEKLFF; d_call: NA; j_call: TRBJ1-4; cdr3_length: 15; v_call: TRBV7-8
cdr3_aa: CASSSRTGGPADTQYF; d_call: TRBD1; j_call: TRBJ2-3; cdr3_length: 16; v_call: TRBV5-6
cdr3_aa: CAWAIQRASSQYF; d_call: NA; j_call: TRBJ2-3; cdr3_length: 13; v_call: TRBV30
cdr3_aa: CATREDRGNYEQYF; d_call: TRBD1; j_call: TRBJ2-7; cdr3_length: 14; v_call: TRBV15
cdr3_aa: CASSQRDRGPSGANVLTF; d_call: TRBD1; j_call: TRBJ2-6; cdr3_length: 18; v_call: TRBV18
cdr3_aa: CASSGGVTYTGELFF; d_call: NA; j_call: TRBJ2-2; cdr3_length: 15; v_call: TRBV13
cdr3_aa: CASSSTGTGAETQYF; d_call: TRBD1; j_call: TRBJ2-5; cdr3_length: 15; v_call: TRBV11-3
cdr3_aa: CASSLNRGGMNEQFF; d_call: NA; j_call: TRBJ2-1; cdr3_length: 15; v_call: TRBV7-2
cdr3_aa: CASSWTGGGNQPQHF; d_call: TRBD1; j_call: TRBJ1-5; cdr3_length: 15; v_call: TRBV28
cdr3_aa: CASSESRRWNNEQFF; d_call: NA; j_call: TRBJ2-1; cdr3_length: 15; v_call: TRBV10-1
cdr3_aa: CASSQERAPEAFF; d_call: NA; j_call: TRBJ1-1; cdr3_length: 13; v_call: TRBV4-2
cdr3_aa: CASSVASGSNNEQFF; d_call: TRBD2; j_call: TRBJ2-1; cdr3_length: 15; v_call: TRBV9
cdr3_aa: CASSLPRRYRRGRDTGELFF; d_call: TRBD1; j_call: TRBJ2-2; cdr3_length: 20; v_call: TRBV28
cdr3_aa: CASRLADTYEQYF; d_call: TRBD2; j_call: TRBJ2-7; cdr3_length: 13; v_call: TRBV27
cdr3_aa: CASSYTDTQYF; d_call: NA; j_call: TRBJ2-3; cdr3_length: 11; v_call: TRBV5-1
cdr3_aa: CASGLTGLSYEQYF; d_call: NA; j_call: TRBJ2-7; cdr3_length: 14; v_call: TRBV21-1